These T cell receptor beta chains were read from a single sample in a study of blood T cell repertoires in COVID-19. Some clones are missing from TCRdb's copy, which holds only in-frame ones; the method was immunoSEQ multiplex PCR. The top ten clones hold 8% to 9.5% of a sample with hundreds of thousands of clones, approximately 90% of them seen once. The specimen sequenced was PBMCs or T cells enriched from blood (not recorded which). The receptors come from a woman younger than 30 who had recovered from COVID-19. Each CDR3 is given with its conserved first and last residue. D genes are given only for firm matches. Clone size is stated in some rows and not others, as once, few, many or a class when expanded.

V: TRBV2
J: TRBJ1-5
D: -
size: -
CDR3: CASRYSTNQPQHF
DNA: TGTGCCAGCAGGTACAGTACTAATCAGCCCCAGCATTTT

V: TRBV13
J: TRBJ1-2
D: -
size: -
CDR3: CASSPPHPRVLNYGYTF
DNA: TGTGCCAGCAGCCCCCCACATCCCAGGGTCCTTAACTATGGCTACACCTTC

V: TRBV28
J: TRBJ2-5
D: -
size: -
CDR3: CASTVRGQGKETQYF
DNA: TGTGCCAGCACGGTGCGGGGCCAAGGGAAAGAGACCCAGTACTTC

V: TRBV30
J: TRBJ1-1
D: -
size: -
CDR3: CAWSVRGRAEAFF
DNA: TGTGCCTGGAGTGTACGGGGGAGAGCTGAAGCTTTCTTT

V: TRBV27
J: TRBJ1-2
D: TRBD1
size: -
CDR3: CASSGQGVYTF
DNA: TGTGCCAGCAGTGGACAGGGGGTCTACACCTTC

V: TRBV4-1
J: TRBJ2-1
D: -
size: -
CDR3: CASSQGQALYNEQFF
DNA: TGCGCCAGCAGCCAAGGACAGGCCCTCTACAATGAGCAGTTCTTC

V: TRBV4-3
J: TRBJ1-1
D: -
size: -
CDR3: CASSQGSGAGETEAFF
DNA: TGCGCCAGCAGCCAAGGATCAGGGGCGGGTGAGACTGAAGCTTTCTTT

V: TRBV6-1
J: TRBJ2-7
D: TRBD1
size: -
CDR3: CASSEAPQGAVNEQYF
DNA: TGTGCCAGCAGTGAAGCCCCACAGGGGGCTGTAAACGAGCAGTACTTC

V: TRBV5-4
J: TRBJ1-6
D: TRBD1
size: -
CDR3: CASSLGVRDRGSGSPLHF
DNA: TGTGCCAGCAGCTTGGGGGTGCGGGACAGGGGATCGGGATCACCCCTCCACTTT

V: TRBV7-9
J: TRBJ1-2
D: TRBD1
size: -
CDR3: CASSFQRRQGSGYTF
DNA: TGTGCCAGCAGCTTCCAACGCCGACAGGGGAGTGGCTACACCTTC

V: TRBV5-5
J: TRBJ2-5
D: TRBD1
size: -
CDR3: CASNQGGGQETQYF
DNA: TGTGCCAGCAACCAAGGGGGCGGTCAAGAGACCCAGTACTTC

V: TRBV2
J: TRBJ1-3
D: TRBD1
size: -
CDR3: CASSLTGGISGNTIYF
DNA: TGTGCCAGCAGCCTGACAGGGGGAATCTCTGGAAACACCATATATTTT

V: TRBV9
J: TRBJ2-3
D: TRBD2
size: -
CDR3: CASSSGLAPNTQYF
DNA: TGTGCCAGCAGCTCTGGACTAGCTCCGAATACGCAGTATTTT

V: TRBV2
J: TRBJ2-3
D: TRBD2
size: -
CDR3: CASRALAGVFTDTQYF
DNA: TGTGCCAGCAGGGCGTTAGCGGGAGTGTTCACAGATACGCAGTATTTT

V: TRBV9
J: TRBJ1-2
D: TRBD1
size: -
CDR3: CASSAIDRVGYGYTF
DNA: TGTGCCAGCAGCGCCATCGACAGGGTTGGGTATGGCTACACCTTC

V: TRBV28
J: TRBJ2-3
D: -
size: -
CDR3: CASSSQADPVTDTQYF
DNA: TGTGCCAGCAGTTCTCAAGCGGACCCGGTCACAGATACGCAGTATTTT

V: TRBV2
J: TRBJ2-7
D: TRBD2
size: -
CDR3: CASSRRTSGIYEQYF
DNA: TGTGCCAGCAGTCGAAGGACTAGCGGGATCTACGAGCAGTACTTC

V: TRBV9
J: TRBJ2-3
D: TRBD1
size: -
CDR3: CASSAGTGTGTDTQYF
DNA: TGTGCCAGCAGCGCCGGAACAGGGACAGGCACAGATACGCAGTATTTT

V: TRBV4-3
J: TRBJ1-1
D: TRBD1
size: -
CDR3: CASSQDRGDRAGKTEAFF
DNA: TGCGCCAGCAGCCAAGATCGGGGGGACAGGGCGGGTAAGACTGAAGCTTTCTTT

V: TRBV6-2/TRBV6-3
J: TRBJ1-1
D: -
size: -
CDR3: CASSRRRDFTEAFF
DNA: TGTGCCAGCAGTCGCCGCAGGGATTTCACTGAAGCTTTCTTT

V: TRBV5-8
J: TRBJ2-7
D: -
size: -
CDR3: CASSFQAGASYEQYF
DNA: TGTGCCAGCAGCTTCCAGGCGGGGGCTTCCTACGAGCAGTACTTC

V: TRBV5-4
J: TRBJ2-3
D: -
size: -
CDR3: CASSPQPSTDTQYF
DNA: TGTGCCAGCAGCCCACAGCCTAGCACAGATACGCAGTATTTT

V: TRBV11-2
J: TRBJ2-5
D: TRBD1
size: once
CDR3: CASSLVQGWKTQYF
DNA: TGTGCCAGCAGCTTAGTACAGGGGTGGAAGACCCAGTACTTC

V: TRBV27
J: TRBJ1-1
D: TRBD1
size: -
CDR3: CASTPGTDYLNTEAFF
DNA: TGTGCCAGCACCCCCGGGACAGACTATCTGAACACTGAAGCTTTCTTT

V: TRBV7-9
J: TRBJ2-1
D: -
size: -
CDR3: CASSLGVGEQFF
DNA: TGTGCCAGCAGCTTAGGTGTCGGTGAGCAGTTCTTC

V: TRBV30
J: TRBJ2-3
D: -
size: -
CDR3: CAWSSTGTTSTDTQYF
DNA: TGTGCCTGGAGTTCTACCGGGACAACAAGCACAGATACGCAGTATTTT

V: TRBV19
J: TRBJ2-6
D: TRBD1
size: -
CDR3: CASSLQGASGANVLTF
DNA: TGTGCCAGTAGCCTACAGGGGGCCTCTGGGGCCAACGTCCTGACTTTC

V: TRBV28
J: TRBJ1-2
D: -
size: few
CDR3: CASSLVGEFGGYTF
DNA: TGTGCCAGCAGTTTAGTTGGAGAGTTCGGTGGCTACACCTTC

V: TRBV7-6
J: TRBJ1-3
D: -
size: -
CDR3: CASSLGTEISSGNTIYF
DNA: TGTGCCAGCAGCTTAGGGACAGAGATATCCTCTGGAAACACCATATATTTT

V: TRBV21-1
J: TRBJ1-5
D: -
size: -
CDR3: CASSKAEGEATDCGVQPQHF
DNA: TGTGCCAGCAGCAAAGCTGAAGGGGAGGCGACAGATTGCGGCGTTCAGCCCCAGCATTTT

V: TRBV30
J: TRBJ1-2
D: TRBD1
size: -
CDR3: CAWSKQGAVGYTF
DNA: TGTGCCTGGAGTAAACAGGGGGCGGTTGGCTACACCTTC

V: TRBV7-8
J: TRBJ1-5
D: -
size: -
CDR3: CASSLVPGNQPQHF
DNA: TGTGCCAGCAGCTTAGTCCCAGGCAATCAGCCCCAGCATTTT

V: TRBV11-3
J: TRBJ1-1
D: -
size: -
CDR3: CASSLFAGNTEAFF
DNA: TGTGCCAGCAGCTTATTTGCGGGGAACACTGAAGCTTTCTTT

V: TRBV5-4
J: TRBJ2-4
D: -
size: -
CDR3: CASTTGTGDIQYF
DNA: TGTGCCAGCACCACAGGGACCGGGGACATTCAGTACTTC

V: TRBV6-1
J: TRBJ1-4
D: TRBD1
size: few
CDR3: CASSEGDRDDEKLFF
DNA: TGTGCCAGCAGTGAAGGGGACAGGGATGATGAAAAACTGTTTTTT

V: TRBV19
J: TRBJ2-7
D: TRBD1
size: -
CDR3: CASSSFLRQGQRAEQYF
DNA: TGTGCCAGTAGTAGTTTTCTTCGACAGGGACAAAGGGCCGAGCAGTACTTC

V: TRBV18
J: TRBJ2-3
D: -
size: -
CDR3: CASSSYRGSGARVDTQYF
DNA: TGTGCCAGCTCATCCTACAGGGGGAGCGGGGCCCGTGTAGATACGCAGTATTTT

V: TRBV7-2
J: TRBJ2-5
D: TRBD2
size: -
CDR3: CASRPRGSNQETQYF
DNA: TGTGCCAGCAGGCCGCGGGGGTCTAACCAAGAGACCCAGTACTTC

V: TRBV30
J: TRBJ1-4
D: -
size: -
CDR3: CAWRTATNEKLFF
DNA: TGTGCCTGGAGGACAGCAACTAATGAAAAACTGTTTTTT

V: TRBV30
J: TRBJ1-6
D: -
size: -
CDR3: CAWSPSSGSPLHF
DNA: TGTGCCTGGAGTCCTTCCTCGGGTTCACCCCTCCACTTT

V: TRBV20-1
J: TRBJ2-2
D: -
size: -
CDR3: CSASPRPGRGTGELFF
DNA: TGCAGTGCTAGTCCCCGACCAGGGCGGGGAACCGGGGAGCTGTTTTTT

V: TRBV19
J: TRBJ2-3
D: TRBD2
size: -
CDR3: CASTPSSGRTDTQYF
DNA: TGTGCCAGTACCCCCTCTAGCGGGAGGACAGATACGCAGTATTTT

V: TRBV30
J: TRBJ1-1
D: TRBD1
size: -
CDR3: CAWSVRQGASEAFF
DNA: TGTGCCTGGAGTGTGAGACAGGGGGCTTCTGAAGCTTTCTTT

V: TRBV4-3
J: TRBJ2-5
D: TRBD1
size: -
CDR3: CASSQGQGADETQYF
DNA: TGCGCCAGCAGCCAAGGCCAGGGGGCGGATGAGACCCAGTACTTC

V: TRBV5-1
J: TRBJ2-1
D: -
size: -
CDR3: CASSLVVGGPYNEQFF
DNA: TGCGCCAGCAGCTTGGTTGTTGGGGGCCCCTACAATGAGCAGTTCTTC